This T cell receptor (beta chain) was recovered during a study of blood T cell repertoires in COVID-19. Study summary: The United States, Italy and Spain were the sources of the acute and convalescent COVID-19 samples. In each case, the material was cDNA or gDNA derived from T cells, B-cell-depleted T cells, or PBMCs.

Trimming removed 2 bases from V and 5 bases from J, with 14 bases in between. The CDR3 length is 15 residues. Germline assignment: CDR1 SGHNT and CDR2 YYREEE (reference sequence). Methods used by the authors: Reference gene primer amplification yielded estimated nucleated cell counts. Some clones are missing from TCRdb's copy, which holds only in-frame ones; the method was immunoSEQ multiplex PCR. D and trimming were read from the DNA, whereas the V and J calls and clone size are those reported in that table. The sample includes 220,000 or so clones, 60% to 85% seen only once; the top ten take around 5.8%.

V is TRBV5-4 and J is TRBJ2-1; D might be TRBD2 (5 bases). What was sequenced was peripheral blood. The TCR originated in a woman aged 70-85 years with acute or convalescent COVID-19. The DNA for the CDR3 is TGTGCCAGCAGCTTAGCGGAACACACCAACAATGAGCAGTTCTTC. Encoded protein: CASSLAEHTNNEQFF.